This TCR beta chain comes out of a study of blood T cell repertoires in COVID-19. Study summary: The United States, Italy and Spain supplied acute and convalescent COVID-19 samples. The cDNA or gDNA used as material had been derived from T cells, B-cell-depleted T cells, or PBMCs.

Between the trimmed V and J ends, which lost 5 bases and 4 bases, there was a span of 11 bases. Germline V lookup: CDR1 SGHAT, CDR2 FQNNGV. The length of the CDR3 is 13 residues. In the original workflow: For nucleated cells, counts were estimated from reference gene primer amplification. Repertoires were generated with immunoSEQ multiplex PCR, while TCRdb's copy carries only in-frame clones and drops some. The V and J calls and clone size come from that table; D and trimming were worked out from the DNA. The data hold around 100,000 clones, with about nine tenths observed a single time. The sequence derives from a man in his fifties with acute or convalescent COVID-19. V gene TRBV11-2 combines with J gene TRBJ1-2; D might be TRBD1 (5 bases). Sequencing input: peripheral blood. Here the CDR3 DNA reads TGTGCCAGCAGCACAGACAGTTTCTATGGCTACACCTTC. Residues: CASSTDSFYGYTF.